The entry below describes one TCR beta chain. Its specific antigen is unknown. No base quality values were provided; no much bigger clone lies one nucleotide off. This specimen belongs to a study of OX40 agonist ivuxolimab in advanced cancers. About the investigation overall: Ivuxolimab was a fully human IgG2 agonistic monoclonal antibody targeting the costimulatory receptor OX40 (CD134). Intravenous ivuxolimab was administered to patients every 2 weeks at six dose levels: 0.01, 0.1, 0.3, 1.5, 3 and 10 mg/kg. Of the approximately 53 patients in dose escalation, some 20 had hepatocellular carcinoma, about 15 had melanoma, 9 had renal cell carcinoma and 9 had head and neck cancer. The dose-escalation cohort was around 84% male with a mean age of about 58 years, ranging from 23 to 79. Prior anti-PD-1, anti-PD-L1 or anti-CTLA-4 therapy was permitted, and 40% to 50% of dose-escalation patients had received checkpoint inhibitors. Partial responses occurred in three dose-escalation patients: two with cutaneous melanoma and one with hepatocellular carcinoma. Peripheral TCRbeta sequencing was intended to test whether TCR sequence diversity was altered and clonal T-cell expansion was caused by ivuxolimab. The paper reports the monotherapy dose-escalation portion (N of about 50 patients) of the phase I ivuxolimab trial.

Genomic DNA was isolated from the sorted cells so that the TCRbeta CDR3 region could be sequenced. The immunoSEQ Assay was used to sequence the TCRbeta CDR3 regions. Drawn from immuneACCESS, this table holds only the in-frame rearrangements with V and J called that TCRdb kept. Clones are partly lost; checked studies trace under half to an unresolved V gene and leave the rest unexplained. Counted in this sample were around 20,000 clones; about 80% of them appeared once. 30% of the sample rests with the top ten. What the study reported, not specific to this receptor: The antigen specificity of the clonally expanded peripheral T cells was not determined. At doses of 0.1 to 3.0 mg/kg, clonal expansion of both CD4+ and CD8+ blood T cells was observed from baseline to week 6. Low levels of normalized T-cell clonal expansion were also seen in some nonresponding patients. After ivuxolimab, CD8+ T cells had more expanded clones than CD4+ T cells on average. In the 0.1-3.0 mg/kg groups, partial responders had among the lowest normalized peripheral clonal expansion, particularly in CD8+ T cells.

The trial excluded patients who had a history of autoimmune disease or were on systemic immunosuppression. In every dose cohort, peripheral blood was drawn for TCR sequencing at baseline, cycle 4 day 1, and cycle 7 day 1. The samples were drawn from a first-in-human, open-label, multicenter phase I dose-escalation trial of ivuxolimab. The trial enrolled adults with locally advanced or metastatic head and neck squamous cell, hepatocellular, melanoma or renal cell carcinoma. Before TCR sequencing, CD4+ and CD8+ T cells were separately sorted from peripheral blood. The sample was CD4+ or CD8+ T cells sorted from blood, taken in a trial of the OX40 agonist ivuxolimab. The TCR sequence derives from an adult with an advanced solid tumor such as melanoma, head and neck, liver or kidney cancer.

The CDR3 region has the sequence CASKSGGGYTF. At the DNA level, the sequence is TGTGCCAGCAAGAGCGGAGGAGGCTACACCTTC. The chain links TRBV6-1 with TRBJ1-2, with the D gene too uncertain to name. Trimming takes 7 bases from V and 8 bases from J, and the germline ends sit 11 bases apart. Looking up the germline V gene yields CDR1 MNHNS and CDR2 SASEGT. Measured from the cysteine to the phenylalanine, the CDR3 is 11 residues long. The entry retains the CDR3 DNA only, 33 bases that are in frame from base 1.